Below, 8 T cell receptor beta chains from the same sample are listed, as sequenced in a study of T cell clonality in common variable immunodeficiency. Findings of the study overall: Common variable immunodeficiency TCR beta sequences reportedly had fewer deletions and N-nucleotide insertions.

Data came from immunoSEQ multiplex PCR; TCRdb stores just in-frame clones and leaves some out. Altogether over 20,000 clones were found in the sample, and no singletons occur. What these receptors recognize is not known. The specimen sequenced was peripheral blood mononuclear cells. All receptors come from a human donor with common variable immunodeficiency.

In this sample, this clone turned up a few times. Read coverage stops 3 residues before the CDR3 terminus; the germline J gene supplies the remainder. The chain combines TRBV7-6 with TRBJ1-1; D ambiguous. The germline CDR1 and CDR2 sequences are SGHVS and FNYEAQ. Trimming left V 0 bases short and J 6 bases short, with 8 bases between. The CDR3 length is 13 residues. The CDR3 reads CASSLARTAEAFF. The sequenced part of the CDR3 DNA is TGTGCCAGCAGCTTAGCGCGTACTGCTGAA.

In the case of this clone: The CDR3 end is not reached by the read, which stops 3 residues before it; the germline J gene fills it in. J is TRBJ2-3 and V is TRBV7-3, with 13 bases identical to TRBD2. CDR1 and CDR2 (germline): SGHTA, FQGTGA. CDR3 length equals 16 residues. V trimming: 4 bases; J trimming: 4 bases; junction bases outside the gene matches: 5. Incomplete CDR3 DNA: TGTGCCAGCAGCTACGGGACTAGCGGGACAGCAGATACG. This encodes CASSYGTSGTADT. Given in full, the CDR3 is CASSYGTSGTADTQYF.

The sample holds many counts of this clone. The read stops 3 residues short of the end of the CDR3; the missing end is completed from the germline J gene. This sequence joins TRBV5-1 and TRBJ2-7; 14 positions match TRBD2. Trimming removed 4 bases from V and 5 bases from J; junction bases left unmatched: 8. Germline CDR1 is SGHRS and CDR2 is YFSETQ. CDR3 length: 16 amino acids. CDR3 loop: CASSLMTSGRANEQYF. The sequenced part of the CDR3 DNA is TGCGCCAGCAGCCTCATGACTAGCGGGAGGGCCAACGAG.

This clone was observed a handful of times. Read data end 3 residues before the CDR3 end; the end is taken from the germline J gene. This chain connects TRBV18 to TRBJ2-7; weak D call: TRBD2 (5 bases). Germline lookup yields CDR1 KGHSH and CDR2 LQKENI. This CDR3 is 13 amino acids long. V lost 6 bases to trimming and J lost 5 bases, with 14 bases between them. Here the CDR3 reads CASSTYLLDEQYF. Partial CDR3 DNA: TGTGCCAGCTCCACCTATTTACTAGACGAG.

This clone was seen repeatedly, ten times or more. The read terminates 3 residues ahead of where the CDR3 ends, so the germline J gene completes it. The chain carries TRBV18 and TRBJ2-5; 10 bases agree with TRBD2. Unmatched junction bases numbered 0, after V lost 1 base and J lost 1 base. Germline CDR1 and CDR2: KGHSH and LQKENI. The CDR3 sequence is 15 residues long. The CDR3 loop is CASSPRTSGQETQYF. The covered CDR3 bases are TGTGCCAGCTCACCACGGACTAGCGGCCAAGAGACC.

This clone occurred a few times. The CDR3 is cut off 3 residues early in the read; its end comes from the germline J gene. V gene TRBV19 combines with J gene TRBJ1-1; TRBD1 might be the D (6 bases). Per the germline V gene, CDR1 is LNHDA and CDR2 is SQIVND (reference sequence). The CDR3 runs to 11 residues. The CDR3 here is CASSDRREAFF. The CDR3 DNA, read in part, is TGTGCCAGTAGTGACAGGAGAGAA.

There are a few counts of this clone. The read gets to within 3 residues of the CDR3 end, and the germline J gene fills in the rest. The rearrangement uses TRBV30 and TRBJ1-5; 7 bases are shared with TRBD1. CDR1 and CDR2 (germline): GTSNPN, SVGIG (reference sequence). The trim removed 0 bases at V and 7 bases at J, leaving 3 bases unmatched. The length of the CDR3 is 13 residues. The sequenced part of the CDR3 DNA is TGTGCCTGGAGTGTACAGGGACAGCAGCCC. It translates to CAWSVQGQQP. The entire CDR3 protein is CAWSVQGQQPQHF.

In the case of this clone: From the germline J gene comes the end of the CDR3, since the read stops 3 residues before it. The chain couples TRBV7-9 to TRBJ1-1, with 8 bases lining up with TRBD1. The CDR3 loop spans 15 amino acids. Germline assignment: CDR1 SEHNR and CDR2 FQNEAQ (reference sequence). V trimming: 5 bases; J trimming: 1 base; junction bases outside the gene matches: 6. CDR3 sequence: CASSTGQGRNTEAFF. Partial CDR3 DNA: TGTGCCAGCAGCACCGGACAGGGCAGGAACACTGAA.